The entry that follows covers one T cell receptor (beta chain) sequence. Its antigen is not identified. The record originates from a study of identifying expanded T cells in peripheral blood. Collection occurred without any documented infections or immune events in donors. Using immunoSEQ multiplex PCR, the repertoire was profiled, and TCRdb retains in-frame clones only, with some absent. The sample yields some 76,000 clones, about nine tenths seen once. Study-wide results and caveats: Variance in clone template counts between two-week samples significantly increased with total template count across all healthy donors. Over approximately two and four weeks, about 15 and 19 clones changed, versus approximately 1.1 between replicates.

The sequence came from a person aged 18 to 70 in good health. Specimen: blood.

CDR3 residues: CASSLGGPGPTEAFF. The CDR3 coding sequence is TGTGCCAGCAGCTTGGGAGGGCCAGGGCCCACTGAAGCTTTCTTT. V is TRBV11-2 and J is TRBJ1-1; a weak D match, TRBD1 (5 bases). The CDR3 length is 15 residues. Trimming took off 3 bases at V and 4 bases at J, with 15 bases between the two ends. Germline assignment: CDR1 SGHAT and CDR2 FQNNGV.